The TCR beta chain described here comes from a study of T cells in Graves' hyperthyroidism and ophthalmopathy. The germline V gene has CDR1 SQVTM and CDR2 ANQGSEA. The ends were cut back, 5 bases at V and 3 bases at J, with 17 bases in the middle. This CDR3 has 14 residues. Over 18 months, lack of ophthalmopathy progression marked Graves' hyperthyroidism as stable. Amplified TCR beta CDR3 regions derived from RNA transcripts. Initially, a first-round RT-PCR of the TCR CDR3 employed the HTBI primer set. TCRdb itself ran the multiplex PCR reads through MiXCR, one entry per CDR3 protein. Of fewer than 750,000 distinct CDR3 sequences listed, around 45% are singletons.

Sequencing used peripheral blood or thyroid tissue (not recorded which). This clonotype originated in a woman under 30 with Graves' hyperthyroidism. The chain employs TRBV29-1 and TRBJ2-7; a possible D gene is TRBD2 (6 bases). The CDR3 DNA sequence: TGCAGCGTTAGTGGTGGCGGGATTGGCTACGAGCAGTACTTC. It specifies CSVSGGGIGYEQYF.